The 24 T cell receptor beta chains presented below share a single source sample, sequenced in a study of blood T cell repertoires in COVID-19. Data came from immunoSEQ multiplex PCR; TCRdb stores just in-frame clones and leaves some out. The sample carries around 100,000 clones, nearly 90% recorded once. Material for sequencing was peripheral blood. These receptors all stem from a man in his fifties or sixties in a cohort sampled during active COVID-19.

The rearrangement links TRBV28 to TRBJ1-2; TRBD1 matches 9 bases. Germline V gene lookup returns CDR1 MDHEN and CDR2 SYDVKM. The CDR3 sequence is 13 residues long. The V gene end was trimmed by 5 bases and the J gene end by 5 bases; junction bases not matched to a gene: 3. CDR3 nucleotides: TGTGCCAGCAGTGCCGGACAGGGGTATGGCTACACCTTC. Translation: CASSAGQGYGYTF.

This chain joins TRBV7-2 and TRBJ2-5; TRBD2 matches 14 bases. J gave up 7 bases and V 5 bases, and 6 bases lay outside the gene matches. CDR3 size: 15 residues. Germline CDR1 and CDR2: SGHTA and FQGNSA. The CDR3 here is CASSRTSGGRGTQYF. CDR3 in DNA: TGTGCCAGCAGCCGGACTAGCGGGGGGCGAGGGACCCAGTACTTC.

This clone was counted a single time. This chain joins TRBV9 and TRBJ1-4; D ambiguous. Germline-derived CDR1 and CDR2 are SGDLS and YYNGEE. Trimming took 3 bases from V and 4 from J, leaving 13 bases between them. There are 15 residues in the CDR3. The chain's CDR3 is CASSGSARGNEKLFF. The CDR3, as DNA: TGTGCCAGCAGCGGATCGGCCCGGGGTAATGAAAAACTGTTTTTT.

V and J are TRBV6-4 and TRBJ2-1; 9 bases align to TRBD2. Germline CDR1 and CDR2: MRHNA and SNTAGT. The CDR3 sequence is 16 residues long. V gave up 6 bases and J gave up 6 bases; unmatched junction bases: 12. CDR3 bases: TGTGCCAGCAGCCCCCTCGGGACTAGCCTTACCAATGAGCAGTTCTTC. Protein product: CASSPLGTSLTNEQFF.

The CDR3 region is CASSQAFRGGNTGELFF. CDR3 nucleotide sequence: TGCGCCAGCAGCCAAGCCTTCCGTGGAGGCAACACCGGGGAGCTGTTTTTT. The rearrangement links TRBV4-1 to TRBJ2-2, with a possible D match to TRBD2 (5 bases). The CDR3 length is 17 residues. V dropped 1 base and J dropped 2 bases, with 14 bases sitting between them. Per germline, CDR1 MGHRA and CDR2 YSYEKL.

The chain combines TRBV19 with TRBJ1-3; no clear D. This CDR3 is 14 amino acids long. V was cut by 6 bases and J by 0 bases, with 9 bases left in between. The germline V gene encodes CDR1 LNHDA and CDR2 SQIVND (reference sequence). For the CDR3, the DNA is TGTGCCAGTAGGTCCGGGAGCTCTGGAAACACCATATATTTT. This sequence encodes CASRSGSSGNTIYF.

The genes are TRBV20-1 and TRBJ1-4; no reliable D call. The CDR3 consists of 11 residues. V lost 1 base and J 17 bases, leaving 14 bases between the germline ends. Per the germline V gene, CDR1 is DFQATT and CDR2 is SNEGSKA (reference sequence). The CDR3 sequence: CSARGPSNFFF. The CDR3 bases are TGCAGTGCTAGAGGTCCATCAAACTTCTTTTTT.

CDR3 protein: CASSPRTSGVETQYF. Here the CDR3 DNA reads TGTGCCAGCTCCCCAAGGACTAGCGGGGTGGAGACCCAGTACTTC. This chain uses TRBV18 with TRBJ2-5; 12 positions agree with TRBD2. There are 15 residues in the CDR3. The germline V gene has CDR1 KGHSH and CDR2 LQKENI. The junction had 7 bases not matched to a gene; V was cut back by 6 bases and J by 5 bases.

This chain links TRBV13 with TRBJ2-1, with D possibly being TRBD1 (11 bases). The germline CDR1 and CDR2 sequences are PRHDT and FYEKMQ (reference sequence). The length of the CDR3 is 17 residues. Trimming left V 4 bases short and J 8 bases short, with 24 bases between. CDR3 sequence (DNA): TGTGCCAGCAGCTCAGCGGGGGGGACAGGGGGATTTCATGAGCAGTTCTTC. This codes for CASSSAGGTGGFHEQFF.

The genes are TRBV11-2 and TRBJ2-5, with TRBD2 matching over 11 bases. CDR1 and CDR2 from the germline V gene are SGHAT and FQNNGV. CDR3 size: 16 residues. V was pared by 5 bases and J by 7 bases, with 12 bases of the junction left unmatched. The CDR3 reads CASSPRASGGLGTQYF. The CDR3 DNA reads as TGTGCCAGCAGCCCCCGGGCTAGCGGGGGGTTAGGGACCCAGTACTTC.

The chain joins TRBV2 to TRBJ1-6; 7 bases line up with TRBD1. With V trimmed by 6 bases and J by 0 bases, 5 bases remained unmatched. This CDR3 region has 16 residues. Germline CDR1 SNHLY, CDR2 FYNNEI. CDR3 DNA sequence: TGTGCCAGCAGGTGGGACAGTCGCTCCTATAATTCACCCCTCCACTTT. It translates to CASRWDSRSYNSPLHF.

A single count supports this clone. The J gene is TRBJ1-1, the V gene TRBV6-2 or TRBV6-3, with 7 bases lining up with TRBD1. With 2 bases clipped from V and 9 bases from J, the junction kept 9 bases outside the gene matches. The germline CDR1 and CDR2 sequences are MNHEY and SVGEGT. This CDR3 has 14 residues. The CDR3 DNA follows: TGTGCCAGCAGTTACGTGGGGACAGCAAAAAAAGCTTTCTTT. Its protein is CASSYVGTAKKAFF.

The chain couples TRBV4-2 to TRBJ2-5; D possibly corresponds to TRBD2 (7 bases). Trimming shortened V by 4 bases and J by 5 bases, and 17 bases separated the two germline ends. This CDR3 comprises 15 residues. Germline-derived CDR1 and CDR2 are LGHNA and YNFKEQ. In DNA, the CDR3 is TGTGCCAGCAGCCTTAGATGGGGGGGCCGGGAGACCCAGTACTTC. It specifies CASSLRWGGRETQYF.

The chain employs TRBV21-1 and TRBJ1-5. TRBV21-1 is labeled a pseudogene. This CDR3 comprises 15 residues. The CDR3 nucleotides read TGTGCCAGCAATCGGGAGCCCCGGGGCAATCAGCCCCAGCATTTT. It codes for CASNREPRGNQPQHF.

J is TRBJ2-2 and V is TRBV5-6; 7 bases are shared with TRBD1. Per the germline V gene, CDR1 is SGHDT and CDR2 is YYEEEE. The CDR3 contains 15 residues. With 3 bases clipped from V and 1 base from J, the junction kept 3 bases outside the gene matches. The CDR3 loop is CASSSRQGNTGELFF. DNA of the CDR3: TGTGCCAGCAGCTCCAGACAGGGGAACACCGGGGAGCTGTTTTTT.

The rearrangement links TRBV6-1 to TRBJ2-7, with D maybe TRBD2 (5 bases). The CDR3 totals 17 residues. Per the germline V gene, CDR1 is MNHNS and CDR2 is SASEGT. With 2 bases removed from V and 3 bases from J, the gap between germline ends came to 20 bases. CDR3 amino acids: CASSERNLAEDRYEQYV. CDR3 nucleotides: TGTGCCAGCAGTGAACGAAACCTCGCGGAGGACCGCTACGAGCAGTACGTC.

V and J are TRBV11-1 and TRBJ1-1; no firm D call. V was pared by 2 bases and J by 3 bases, with 7 bases between. From germline, CDR1 is SGHAT and CDR2 FQDESV (reference sequence). CDR3 length equals 13 residues. The CDR3 DNA follows: TGTGCCAGCAGCTTAACTGAAGACACTGAAGCTTTCTTT. The encoded protein is CASSLTEDTEAFF.

The chain is built from TRBV4-2 and TRBJ2-5, with 11 bases fitting TRBD1. The CDR3 extends over 15 amino acids. Trimming at V came to 4 bases and at J to 5 bases, leaving 6 bases not matched to a gene. The germline V gene has CDR1 LGHNA and CDR2 YNFKEQ. CDR3 sequence reads: CASSPQGDRGETQYF. CDR3 sequence (DNA): TGTGCCAGCAGCCCCCAAGGGGACAGGGGGGAGACCCAGTACTTC.

The genes are TRBV18 and TRBJ1-1; D is possibly TRBD1 (5 bases). In germline, CDR1 is KGHSH, CDR2 LQKENI. This CDR3 contains 14 residues. With 4 bases removed from V and 3 bases from J, the gap between germline ends came to 12 bases. CDR3 loop: CASSLADTHTEAFF. CDR3 nucleotides: TGTGCCAGCTCACTAGCGGACACTCACACTGAAGCTTTCTTT.

V is TRBV4-2 and J is TRBJ1-3; D is unresolved. Trimming removed 0 bases from V and 0 bases from J, with 6 bases in between. Germline CDR1 and CDR2: LGHNA and YNFKEQ. CDR3 length: 15 amino acids. The CDR3 DNA follows: TGTGCCAGCAGCCAAGAGCCAGACTCTGGAAACACCATATATTTT. Translation gives CASSQEPDSGNTIYF.

V and J are TRBV7-6 and TRBJ2-1; D might be TRBD1 (5 bases). Germline assignment: CDR1 SGHVS and CDR2 FNYEAQ. CDR3 length: 15 residues. V was cut by 2 bases and J by 0 bases, with 8 bases left in between. The CDR3 DNA sequence: TGTGCCAGCAGCTTACAGCAGGGCTCCTACAATGAGCAGTTCTTC. This gives the protein CASSLQQGSYNEQFF.

V is TRBV19 and J is TRBJ1-1; possibly TRBD1 for D (5 bases). From germline, CDR1 is LNHDA and CDR2 SQIVND (reference sequence). The CDR3 has 15 residues. Between the trimmed V and J ends, which lost 6 bases and 1 base, there was a span of 15 bases. The CDR3, as DNA: TGTGCCAGTAGACCGTCGCGGGGACCGAACACTGAAGCTTTCTTT. Translation gives CASRPSRGPNTEAFF.

This chain uses TRBV3-1 (or the pseudogene TRBV3-2) with TRBJ1-4; D is undetermined. Deletions cut 1 base from V and 8 bases from J, with 5 bases between. Germline lookup yields CDR1 LGHDT and CDR2 YNNKEL (reference sequence). The CDR3 runs 12 residues. The CDR3 nucleotides are TGTGCCAGCAGCCAAGCGAGAGAAAAACTGTTTTTT. This translates into CASSQAREKLFF.

The chain combines TRBV27 with TRBJ2-4, with TRBD2 as a possible D gene (5 bases). Trimming took off 6 bases at V and 0 bases at J, with 15 bases between the two ends. Germline CDR1 reads MNHEY; CDR2 reads SMNVEV (reference sequence). The CDR3 loop spans 16 amino acids. The CDR3: CASSARRTLAKNIQYF. In DNA form, the CDR3 reads TGTGCCAGCAGCGCCCGGCGGACTTTAGCCAAAAACATTCAGTACTTC.